This T cell receptor (beta chain) came from a study of blood T cell repertoires in COVID-19 (dated by TCRdb to the early 2020s). Turning to the overall study: Samples covering the acute and convalescent phases of COVID-19 were provided by collaborators in the United States, Italy and Spain. Samples were obtained from the ongoing ImmuneRACE study (first 160 participants) and from over a thousand subjects provided by 6 global collaborators. The repertoires were made available in a free public database intended to serve as a resource for research on the immune response to SARS-CoV-2. The dataset comprised deeply sampled blood TCRbeta repertoires from subjects exposed to, actively infected with, or recovered from COVID-19. The material from the prospective study consisted of cDNA or gDNA derived from T cells, B-cell-depleted T cells, or PBMCs. HLA class I and class II types, where available, came from metadata supplied by the sample provider rather than from assay-based typing. The sample metadata nearly always contained a de-identified subject ID, COVID-19 status, age in years and sex. Findings and caveats that apply to the study as a whole: How much clinical and demographic metadata was included differed by source and by participant, and the metadata was provided uncurated.

Concerning this clone: Its antigen target is currently unknown. Nothing much larger sits one base from this clone, and base qualities are not available.

For CDR1 and CDR2, the germline V gene (reference sequence) lists SEHNR and FQNEAQ. CDR3 length: 14 amino acids, cysteine to phenylalanine. CDR3 DNA only is kept here, 42 bases in frame from base 1. The V end loses 1 base and the J end loses 4 bases, and a stretch of 10 bases separates them. TCRbeta CDR3 regions were amplified from genomic DNA using the immunoSEQ Assay, a bias-controlled multiplex PCR. On the study's bioinformatics: The number of nucleated cells in each sample was estimated from the amplification of reference gene primers within the assay. To quantify the absolute abundance of each unique TCRbeta CDR3 rearrangement, sequence reads were collapsed and filtered. For each sample, productive Simpson clonality was calculated as the square root of Simpson's diversity index over productive rearrangements. TCRdb holds this immuneACCESS table with in-frame rearrangements only. Some clones are missing; in checked studies, unresolved V genes explain under half, and the rest has no known cause. V, J and clone size are taken as reported in that table, and D and trimming were inferred from the DNA itself. Across this sample there are some 670,000 clones, with about 87% seen only once. Of the sample, more than 0.25% falls within the top ten clones.

The collaborating institutions used their own protocols to collect whole blood in K2EDTA tubes. For TCRbeta analysis, collaborator samples were shipped as frozen whole blood, as isolated PBMCs, or as DNA extracted from either sample type. The rearrangement joined TRBV7-9 to TRBJ1-1, with the D segment identity uncertain. The origin of this receptor is a woman younger than 35 with acute or convalescent COVID-19. The sequencing input was peripheral blood. The bases read TGTGCCAGCAGCTTAGTACCGGGAAGCACTGAAGCTTTCTTT. The translation is CASSLVPGSTEAFF. Full variable domain (CDR3 extended with the reference TRBV7-9 and TRBJ1-1 proteins): DTGVSQNPRHKITKRGQNVTFRCDPISEHNRLYWYRQTLGQGPEFLTYFQNEAQLEKSRLLSDRFSAERPKGSFSTLEIQRTEQGDSAMYLCASSLVPGSTEAFFGQGTRLTVV.